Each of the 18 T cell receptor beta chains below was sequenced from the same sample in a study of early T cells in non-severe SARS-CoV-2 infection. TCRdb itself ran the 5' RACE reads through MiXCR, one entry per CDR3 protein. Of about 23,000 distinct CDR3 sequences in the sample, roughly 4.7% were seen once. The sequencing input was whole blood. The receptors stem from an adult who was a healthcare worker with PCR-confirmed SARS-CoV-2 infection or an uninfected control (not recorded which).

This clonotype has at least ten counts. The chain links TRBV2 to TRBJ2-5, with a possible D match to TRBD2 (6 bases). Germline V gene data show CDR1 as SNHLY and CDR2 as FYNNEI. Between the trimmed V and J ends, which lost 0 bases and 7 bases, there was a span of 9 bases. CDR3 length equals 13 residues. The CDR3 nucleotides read TGTGCCAGCAGTGAAGCGGAGGGCGGGACCCAGTACTTC. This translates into CASSEAEGGTQYF.

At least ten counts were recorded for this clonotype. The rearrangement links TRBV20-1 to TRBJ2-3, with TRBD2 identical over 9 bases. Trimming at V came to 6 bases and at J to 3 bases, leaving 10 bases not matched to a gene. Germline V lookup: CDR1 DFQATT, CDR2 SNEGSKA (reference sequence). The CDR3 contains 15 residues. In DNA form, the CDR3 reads TGCAGTGCCTTCCCCACCCTAGCGGGGACAGATACGCAGTATTTT. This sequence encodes CSAFPTLAGTDTQYF.

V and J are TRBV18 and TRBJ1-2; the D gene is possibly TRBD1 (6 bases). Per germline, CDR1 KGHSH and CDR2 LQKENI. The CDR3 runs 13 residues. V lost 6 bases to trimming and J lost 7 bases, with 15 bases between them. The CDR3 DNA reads TGTGCCAGCTCCCAGGGGACTTACACTGGCTACACCTTC. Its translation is CASSQGTYTGYTF. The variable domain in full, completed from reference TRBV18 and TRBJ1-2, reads NAGVMQNPRHLVRRRGQEARLRCSPMKGHSHVYWYRQLPEEGLKFMVYLQKENIIDESGMPKERFSAEFPKEGPSILRIQQVVRGDSAAYFCASSQGTYTGYTFGSGTRLTVV.

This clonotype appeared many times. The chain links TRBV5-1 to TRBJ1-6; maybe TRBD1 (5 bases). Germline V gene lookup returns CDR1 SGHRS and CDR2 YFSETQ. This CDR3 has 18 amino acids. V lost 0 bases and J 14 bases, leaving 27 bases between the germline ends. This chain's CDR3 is CASSLGDQGPSGWVSLHF. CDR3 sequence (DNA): TGCGCCAGCAGCTTGGGAGATCAGGGTCCGAGTGGGTGGGTCTCCCTCCACTTT.

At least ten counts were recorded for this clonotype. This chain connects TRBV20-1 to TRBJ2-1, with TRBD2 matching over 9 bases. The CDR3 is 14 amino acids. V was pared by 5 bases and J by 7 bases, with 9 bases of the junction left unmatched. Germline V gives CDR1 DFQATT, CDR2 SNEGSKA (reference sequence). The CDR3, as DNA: TGCAGTGCTGCGGGGGGGCCGAATCCAAATGAGCAGTTCTTC. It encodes CSAAGGPNPNEQFF.

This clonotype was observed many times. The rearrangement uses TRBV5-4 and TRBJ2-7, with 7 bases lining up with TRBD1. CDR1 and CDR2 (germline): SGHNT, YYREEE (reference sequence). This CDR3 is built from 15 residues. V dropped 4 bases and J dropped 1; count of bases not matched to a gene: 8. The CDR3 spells CASSRTWTGSYEQYF. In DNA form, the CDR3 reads TGTGCCAGCAGCCGAACCTGGACAGGATCCTACGAGCAGTACTTC. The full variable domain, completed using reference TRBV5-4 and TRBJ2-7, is ETGVTQSPTHLIKTRGQQVTLRCSSQSGHNTVSWYQQALGQGPQFIFQYYREEENGRGNFPPRFSGLQFPNYSSELNVNALELDDSALYLCASSRTWTGSYEQYFGPGTRLTVT.

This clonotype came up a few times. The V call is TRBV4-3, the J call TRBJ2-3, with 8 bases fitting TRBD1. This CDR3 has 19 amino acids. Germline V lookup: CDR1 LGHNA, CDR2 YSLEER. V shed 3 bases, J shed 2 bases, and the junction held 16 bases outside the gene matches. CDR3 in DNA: TGCGCCAGCAGCCAGGGGGCCCTTAATCAGGGGGCCTACACAGATACGCAGTATTTT. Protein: CASSQGALNQGAYTDTQYF.

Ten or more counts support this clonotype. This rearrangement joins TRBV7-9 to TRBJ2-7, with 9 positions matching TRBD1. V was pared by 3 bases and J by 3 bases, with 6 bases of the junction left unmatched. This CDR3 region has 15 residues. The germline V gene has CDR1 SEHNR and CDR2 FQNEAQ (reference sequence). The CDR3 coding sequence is TGTGCCAGCAGCTTGACAGGGGGTCGTCACTACGAGCAGTACTTC. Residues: CASSLTGGRHYEQYF.

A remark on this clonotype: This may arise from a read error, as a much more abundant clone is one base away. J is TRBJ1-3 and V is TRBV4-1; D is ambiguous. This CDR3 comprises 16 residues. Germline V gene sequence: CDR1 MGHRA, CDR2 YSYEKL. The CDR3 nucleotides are TGCGCCAGCAGCCAAGACAGTTTCGTGTCCGGAAACACCTTATATTTT. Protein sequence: CASSQDSFVSGNTLYF.

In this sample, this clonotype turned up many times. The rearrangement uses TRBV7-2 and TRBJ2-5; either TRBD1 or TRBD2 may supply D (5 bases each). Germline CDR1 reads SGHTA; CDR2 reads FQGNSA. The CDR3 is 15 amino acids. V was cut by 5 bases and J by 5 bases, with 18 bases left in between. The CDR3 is CASSQLGIEGETQYF. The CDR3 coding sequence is TGTGCCAGCAGCCAACTAGGCATCGAGGGGGAGACCCAGTACTTC.

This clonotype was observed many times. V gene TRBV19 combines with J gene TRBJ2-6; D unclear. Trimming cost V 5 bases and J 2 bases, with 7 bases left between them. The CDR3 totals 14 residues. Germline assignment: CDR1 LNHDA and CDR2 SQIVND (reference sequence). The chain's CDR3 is CASSFSPGANVLTF. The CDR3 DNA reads TGTGCCAGTAGTTTCTCCCCTGGGGCCAACGTCCTGACTTTC.

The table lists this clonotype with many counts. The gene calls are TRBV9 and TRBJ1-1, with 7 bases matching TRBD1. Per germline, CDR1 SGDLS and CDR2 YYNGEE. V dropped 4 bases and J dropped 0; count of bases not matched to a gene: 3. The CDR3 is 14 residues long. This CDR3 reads CASSPGQLNTEAFF. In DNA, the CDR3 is TGTGCCAGCAGCCCGGGACAGCTGAACACTGAAGCTTTCTTT.

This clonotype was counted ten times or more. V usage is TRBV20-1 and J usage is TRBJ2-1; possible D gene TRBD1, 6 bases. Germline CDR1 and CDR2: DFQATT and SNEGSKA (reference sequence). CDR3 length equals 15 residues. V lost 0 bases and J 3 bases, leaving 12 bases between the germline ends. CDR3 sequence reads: CSARDLGAHYNEQFF. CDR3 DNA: TGCAGTGCTAGAGATTTGGGGGCCCACTACAATGAGCAGTTCTTC.

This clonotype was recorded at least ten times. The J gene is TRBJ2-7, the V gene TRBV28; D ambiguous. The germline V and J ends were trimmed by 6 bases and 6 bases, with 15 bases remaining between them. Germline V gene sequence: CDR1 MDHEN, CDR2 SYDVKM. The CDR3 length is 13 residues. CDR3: CASSLRRASEQYF. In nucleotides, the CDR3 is TGTGCCAGCAGCCTCCGCCGGGCGTCCGAGCAGTACTTC.

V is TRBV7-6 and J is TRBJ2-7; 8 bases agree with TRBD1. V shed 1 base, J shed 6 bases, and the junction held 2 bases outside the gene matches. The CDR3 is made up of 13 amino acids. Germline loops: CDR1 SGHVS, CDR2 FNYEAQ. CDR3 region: CASSLGQGIEQYF. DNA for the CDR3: TGTGCCAGCAGCTTAGGACAGGGGATCGAGCAGTACTTC.

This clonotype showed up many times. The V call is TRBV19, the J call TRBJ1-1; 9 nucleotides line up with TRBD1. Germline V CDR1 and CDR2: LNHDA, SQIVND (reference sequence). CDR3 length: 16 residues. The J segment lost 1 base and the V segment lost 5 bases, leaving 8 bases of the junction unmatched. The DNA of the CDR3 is TGTGCCAGTAGTTTACCGGGACAGGGCACGAACACTGAAGCTTTCTTT. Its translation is CASSLPGQGTNTEAFF.

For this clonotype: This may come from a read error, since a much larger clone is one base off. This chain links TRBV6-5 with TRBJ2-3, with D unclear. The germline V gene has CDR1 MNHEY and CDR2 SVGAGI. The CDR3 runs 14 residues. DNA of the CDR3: TGTGCCAGCAGTTATTTCGGACGACCAGATACGCAGTTTTTT. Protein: CASSYFGRPDTQFF.

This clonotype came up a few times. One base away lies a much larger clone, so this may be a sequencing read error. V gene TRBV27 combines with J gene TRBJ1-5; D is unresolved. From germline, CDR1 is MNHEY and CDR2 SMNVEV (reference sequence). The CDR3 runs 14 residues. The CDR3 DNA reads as TGTGTCAGCAGTTTCTACTTTGGTAATCAGCCCCAGCATTTT. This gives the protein CVSSFYFGNQPQHF.